Listed below are T cell receptor beta chains from one sample, sequenced in a study of tumor and adjacent non-tumor tissue in lung cancer. MiXCR, run by TCRdb on the multiplex PCR reads, gives a single entry per CDR3 protein. The repertoire includes 98,000 or so distinct CDR3 sequences, less than 85% of them detected once, and less than 40% sits in the top ten. Input material: distant non-tumor lung tissue. The receptors were gathered from a man in his 60s with small cell lung cancer. The CDR3 runs from the conserved cysteine through the conserved F or W. A D gene is named only where the DNA matches it firmly. Rows may omit the clone size; those that give it use once, few, many or a size class.

D: TRBD1; J: TRBJ1-1; size: NA; V: TRBV5-6; CDR3: CASSLVPGTANTETFF; DNA: TGTGCCAGCAGCTTGGTCCCCGGGACAGCGAACACTGAAACTTTCTTT
D: TRBD1; J: TRBJ2-7; size: NA; V: TRBV28; CDR3: CASRTETGAYEQYF; DNA: TGTGCCAGCAGAACCGAGACAGGGGCTTATGAGCAGTACTTC
D: NA; J: TRBJ2-2; size: few; V: TRBV5-1; CDR3: CASTSKHTGGLFF; DNA: TGCGCCAGCACCTCGAAGCACACTGGGGGGCTGTTTTTT
D: NA; J: TRBJ2-2; size: NA; V: TRBV4-2; CDR3: CASSQVPPPGEPFF; DNA: TGTGCCAGCAGCCAAGTCCCACCACCAGGGGAGCCGTTTTTT
D: NA; J: TRBJ1-6; size: NA; V: TRBV6-1; CDR3: CASRGRDDSPIHF; DNA: TGCGCCAGCAGAGGGCGCGATGATTCACCCATCCACTTT
D: TRBD2; J: TRBJ2-3; size: NA; V: TRBV10-2; CDR3: CASSESGLAGGGAYTQYF; DNA: TGCGCCAGCAGTGAGTCAGGTCTAGCGGGAGGTGGAGCATATACACAGTATTTT
D: NA; J: TRBJ2-5; size: NA; V: TRBV4-2; CDR3: CASSQETEVTQYF; DNA: TGTGCCAGCAGTCAAGAAACCGAAGTGACCCAGTACTTC
D: NA; J: TRBJ2-2; size: NA; V: TRBV11-2; CDR3: CASRGPSRSGTGELFF; DNA: TGTGCCAGCAGGGGGCCTAGCAGGAGTGGCACTGGGGAGCTGTTTTTT
D: NA; J: TRBJ1-5; size: NA; V: TRBV5-5; CDR3: CTSSRLGDVQSQHF; DNA: TGTACCAGCAGCCGATTAGGGGACGTGCAGTCCCAGCATTTT
D: NA; J: TRBJ2-7; size: NA; V: TRBV29-1; CDR3: CGVGDFPTYEQYF; DNA: TGCGGCGTTGGGGACTTTCCAACCTACGAGCAGTATTTC
D: TRBD2; J: TRBJ2-1; size: NA; V: TRBV12-3/TRBV12-4; CDR3: CASSLGTGGEQFF; DNA: TGTGCCAGCAGCCTGGGAACGGGGGGTGAGCAGTTCTTC
D: NA; J: TRBJ2-3; size: NA; V: TRBV4-2; CDR3: CARIPKDFRDTQYF; DNA: TGTGCCAGGATCCCAAAGGACTTCCGAGATACGCAGTATTTT
D: TRBD1; J: TRBJ2-2; size: NA; V: TRBV7-3; CDR3: CVSSRDRDNAGELFF; DNA: TGTGTCAGCAGCCGCGACAGGGACAACGCCGGGGAGCTGTTTTTT
D: NA; J: TRBJ2-1; size: few; V: TRBV5-1; CDR3: CASSLKQPDSYNEQFF; DNA: TGCGCCAGCAGCTTGAAGCAGCCGGACTCCTACAATGAGCAGTTCTTC
D: TRBD2; J: TRBJ2-5; size: many; V: TRBV20-1; CDR3: CSAETGTSGGQETQYF; DNA: TGCAGTGCTGAAACCGGGACTAGCGGGGGCCAAGAGACCCAGTACTTC
D: TRBD2; J: TRBJ2-1; size: once; V: TRBV11-2; CDR3: CASSIVARTSGINGQFF; DNA: TGTGCCAGCAGCATAGTGGCTCGGACTAGCGGGATTAATGGGCAGTTCTTC
D: NA; J: TRBJ1-3; size: NA; V: TRBV6-5; CDR3: CASTGTGTSGNTIYF; DNA: TGTGCCAGCACCGGCACGGGAACCTCTGGAAACACCATATATTTT
D: NA; J: TRBJ1-6; size: NA; V: TRBV30; CDR3: CAGSFPSSSYNSPLYF; DNA: TGTGCCGGGAGTTTCCCCTCCAGCTCCTATAATTCACCCCTCTACTTT
D: NA; J: TRBJ1-4; size: NA; V: TRBV5-1; CDR3: CASISGSSNEKLLF; DNA: TGCGCCAGCATCTCCGGGTCTTCGAATGAAAAACTGTTATTT
D: TRBD2; J: TRBJ2-1; size: NA; V: TRBV11-3; CDR3: CDSSPSGVTYNEQFF; DNA: TGTGACAGCAGTCCTAGCGGGGTAACCTACAATGAGCAGTTCTTC
D: NA; J: TRBJ2-2; size: NA; V: TRBV6-2/TRBV6-3; CDR3: CTSSYFSAGELFF; DNA: TGTACCAGCAGTTACTTTTCAGCCGGGGAGTTGTTTTTT
D: NA; J: TRBJ2-1; size: once; V: TRBV12-3/TRBV12-4; CDR3: CASSLIGSCNEQFF; DNA: TGTGCCAGCAGTTTGATCGGGAGCTGTAATGAGCAGTTCTTC
D: TRBD1; J: TRBJ2-2; size: NA; V: TRBV4-2; CDR3: CASSHDGHRGRNTGELFF; DNA: TGTGCCAGCAGCCATGATGGGCACAGGGGACGGAACACCGGGGAGCTGTTTTTT
D: NA; J: TRBJ2-7; size: NA; V: TRBV5-5; CDR3: CASSGWTSGYEQYF; DNA: TGTGCCAGCAGCGGCTGGACAAGCGGCTACGAGCAGTACTTC